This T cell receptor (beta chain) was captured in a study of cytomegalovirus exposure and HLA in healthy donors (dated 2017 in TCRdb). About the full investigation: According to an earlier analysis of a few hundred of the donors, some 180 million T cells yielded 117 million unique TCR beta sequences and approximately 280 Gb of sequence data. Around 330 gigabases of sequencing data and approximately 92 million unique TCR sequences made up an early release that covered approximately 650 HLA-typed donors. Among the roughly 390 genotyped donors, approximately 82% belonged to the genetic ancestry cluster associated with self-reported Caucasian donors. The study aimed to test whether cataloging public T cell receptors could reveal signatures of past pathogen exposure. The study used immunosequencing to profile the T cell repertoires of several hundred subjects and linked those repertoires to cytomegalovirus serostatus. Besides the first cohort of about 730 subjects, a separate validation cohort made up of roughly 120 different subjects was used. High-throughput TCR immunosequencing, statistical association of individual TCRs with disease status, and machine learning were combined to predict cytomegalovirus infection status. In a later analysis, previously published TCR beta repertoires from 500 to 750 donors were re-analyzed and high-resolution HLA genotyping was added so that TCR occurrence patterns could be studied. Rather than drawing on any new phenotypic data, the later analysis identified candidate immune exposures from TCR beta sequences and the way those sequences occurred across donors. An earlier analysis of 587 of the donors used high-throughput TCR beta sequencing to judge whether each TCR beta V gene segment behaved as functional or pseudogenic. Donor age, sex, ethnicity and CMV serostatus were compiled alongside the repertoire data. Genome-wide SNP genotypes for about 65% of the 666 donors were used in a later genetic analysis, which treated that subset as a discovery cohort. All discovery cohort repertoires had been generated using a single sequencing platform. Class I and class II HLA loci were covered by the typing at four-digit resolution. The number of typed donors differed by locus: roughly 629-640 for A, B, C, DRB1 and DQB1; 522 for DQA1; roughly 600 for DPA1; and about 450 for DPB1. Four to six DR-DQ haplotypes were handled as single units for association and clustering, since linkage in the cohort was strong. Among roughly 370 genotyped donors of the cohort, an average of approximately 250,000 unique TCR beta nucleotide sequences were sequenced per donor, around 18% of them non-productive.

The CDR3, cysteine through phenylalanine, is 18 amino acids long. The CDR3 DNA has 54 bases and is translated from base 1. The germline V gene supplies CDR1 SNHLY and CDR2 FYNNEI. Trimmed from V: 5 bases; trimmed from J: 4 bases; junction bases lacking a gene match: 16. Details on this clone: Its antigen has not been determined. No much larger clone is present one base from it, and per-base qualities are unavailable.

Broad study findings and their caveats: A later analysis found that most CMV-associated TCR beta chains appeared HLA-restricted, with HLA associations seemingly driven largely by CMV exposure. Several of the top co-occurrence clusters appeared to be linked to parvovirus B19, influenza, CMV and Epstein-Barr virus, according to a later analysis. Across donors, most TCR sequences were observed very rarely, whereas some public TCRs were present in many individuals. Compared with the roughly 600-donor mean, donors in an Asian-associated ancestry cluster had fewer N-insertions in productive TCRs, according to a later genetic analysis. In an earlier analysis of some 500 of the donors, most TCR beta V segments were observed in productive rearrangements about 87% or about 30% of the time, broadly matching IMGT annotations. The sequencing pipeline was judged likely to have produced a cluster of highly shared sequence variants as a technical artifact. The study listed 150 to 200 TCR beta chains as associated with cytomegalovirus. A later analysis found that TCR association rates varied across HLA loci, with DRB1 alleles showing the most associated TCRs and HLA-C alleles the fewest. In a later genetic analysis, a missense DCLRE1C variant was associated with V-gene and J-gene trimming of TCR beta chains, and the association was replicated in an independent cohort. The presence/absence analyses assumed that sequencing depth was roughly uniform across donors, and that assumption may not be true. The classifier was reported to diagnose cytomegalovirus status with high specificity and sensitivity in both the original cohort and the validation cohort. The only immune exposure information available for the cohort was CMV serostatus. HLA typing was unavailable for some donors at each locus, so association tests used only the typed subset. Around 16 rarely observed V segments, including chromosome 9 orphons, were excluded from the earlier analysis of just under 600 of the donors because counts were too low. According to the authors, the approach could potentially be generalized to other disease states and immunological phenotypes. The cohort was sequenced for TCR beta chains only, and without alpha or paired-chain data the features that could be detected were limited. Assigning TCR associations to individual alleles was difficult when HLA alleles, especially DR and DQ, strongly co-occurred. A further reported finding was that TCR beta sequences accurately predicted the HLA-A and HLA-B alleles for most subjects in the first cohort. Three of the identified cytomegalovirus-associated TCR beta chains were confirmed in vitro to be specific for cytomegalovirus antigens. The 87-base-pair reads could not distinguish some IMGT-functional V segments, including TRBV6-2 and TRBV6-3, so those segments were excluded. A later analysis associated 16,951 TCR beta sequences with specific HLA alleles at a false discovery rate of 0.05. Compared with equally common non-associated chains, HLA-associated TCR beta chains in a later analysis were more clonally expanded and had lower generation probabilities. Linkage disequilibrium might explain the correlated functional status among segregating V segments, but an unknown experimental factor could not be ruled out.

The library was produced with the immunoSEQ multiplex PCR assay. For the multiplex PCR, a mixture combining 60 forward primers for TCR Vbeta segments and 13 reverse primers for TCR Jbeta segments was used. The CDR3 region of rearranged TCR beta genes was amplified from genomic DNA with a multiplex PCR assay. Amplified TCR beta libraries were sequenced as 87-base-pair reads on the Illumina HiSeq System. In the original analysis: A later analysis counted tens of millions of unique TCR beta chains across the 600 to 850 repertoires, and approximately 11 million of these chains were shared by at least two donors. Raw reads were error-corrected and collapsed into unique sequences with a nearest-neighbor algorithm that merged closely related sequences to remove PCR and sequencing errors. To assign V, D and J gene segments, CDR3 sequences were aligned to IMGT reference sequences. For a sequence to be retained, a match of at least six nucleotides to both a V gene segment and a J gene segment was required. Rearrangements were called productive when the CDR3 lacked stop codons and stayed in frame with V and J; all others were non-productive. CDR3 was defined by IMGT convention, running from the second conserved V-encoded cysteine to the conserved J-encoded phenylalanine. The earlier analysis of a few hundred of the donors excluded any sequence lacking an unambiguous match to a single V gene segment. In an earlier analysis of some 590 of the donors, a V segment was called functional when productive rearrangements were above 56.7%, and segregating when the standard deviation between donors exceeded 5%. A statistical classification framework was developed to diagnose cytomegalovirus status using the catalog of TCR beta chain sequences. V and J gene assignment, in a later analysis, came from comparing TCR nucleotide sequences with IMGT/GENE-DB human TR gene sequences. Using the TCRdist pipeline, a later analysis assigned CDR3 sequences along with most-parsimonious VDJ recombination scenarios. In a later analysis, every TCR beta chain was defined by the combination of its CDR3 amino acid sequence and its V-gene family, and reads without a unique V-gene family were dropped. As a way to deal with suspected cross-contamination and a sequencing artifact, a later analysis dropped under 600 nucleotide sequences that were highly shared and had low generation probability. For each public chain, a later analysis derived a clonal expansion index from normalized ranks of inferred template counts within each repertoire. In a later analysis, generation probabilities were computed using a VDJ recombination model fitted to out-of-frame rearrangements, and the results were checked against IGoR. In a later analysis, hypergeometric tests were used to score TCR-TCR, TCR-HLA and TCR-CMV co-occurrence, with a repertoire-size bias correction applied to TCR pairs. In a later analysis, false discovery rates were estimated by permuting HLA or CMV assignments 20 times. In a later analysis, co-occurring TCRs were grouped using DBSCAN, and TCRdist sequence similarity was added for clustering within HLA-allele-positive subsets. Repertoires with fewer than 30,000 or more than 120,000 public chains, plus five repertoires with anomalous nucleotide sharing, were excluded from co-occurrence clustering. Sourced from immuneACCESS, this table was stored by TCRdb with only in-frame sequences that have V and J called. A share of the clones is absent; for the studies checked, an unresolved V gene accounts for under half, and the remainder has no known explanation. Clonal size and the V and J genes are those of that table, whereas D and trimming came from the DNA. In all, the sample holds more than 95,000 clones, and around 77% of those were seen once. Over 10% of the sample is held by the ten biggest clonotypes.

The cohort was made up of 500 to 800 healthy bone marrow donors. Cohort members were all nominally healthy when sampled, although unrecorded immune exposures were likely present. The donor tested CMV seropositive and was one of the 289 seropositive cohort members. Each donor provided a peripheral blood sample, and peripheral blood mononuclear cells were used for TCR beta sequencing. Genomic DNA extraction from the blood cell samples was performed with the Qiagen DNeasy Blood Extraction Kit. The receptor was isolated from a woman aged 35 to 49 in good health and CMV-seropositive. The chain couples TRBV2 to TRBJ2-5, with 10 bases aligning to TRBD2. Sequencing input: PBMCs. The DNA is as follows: TGTGCCAGCAGTCCCCGCAATATAGCGGGAGGTTATGGAGAGACCCAGTACTTC. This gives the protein CASSPRNIAGGYGETQYF. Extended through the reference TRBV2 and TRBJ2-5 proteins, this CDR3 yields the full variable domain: EPEVTQTPSHQVTQMGQEVILRCVPISNHLYFYWYRQILGQKVEFLVSFYNNEISEKSEIFDDQFSVERPDGSNFTLKIRSTKLEDSAMYFCASSPRNIAGGYGETQYFGPGTRLLVL.